This T cell receptor (beta chain) is drawn from a study of Ad26.COV2.S vaccination and SARS-CoV-2 variants. Germline V gives CDR1 SEHNR, CDR2 FQNEAQ (reference sequence). This CDR3 has 15 amino acids. V lost 4 bases to trimming and J lost 3 bases, with 10 bases between them. Produced via immunoSEQ multiplex PCR; TCRdb's table is partial and in-frame only. The table includes under 150,000 clones, around 86% detected once. The source material was peripheral blood, sampled after recovery from COVID-19. This rearrangement joins TRBV7-9 to TRBJ2-6, with TRBD1 as a possible D gene (6 bases). This sequence was found in a human donor who had recovered from COVID-19. CDR3 amino acids: CASSSPGVGANVLTF. CDR3 DNA: TGTGCCAGCAGCTCGCCAGGGGTTGGGGCCAACGTCCTGACTTTC. The full variable domain, its missing parts supplied by reference TRBV7-9 and TRBJ2-6, is DTGVSQNPRHKITKRGQNVTFRCDPISEHNRLYWYRQTLGQGPEFLTYFQNEAQLEKSRLLSDRFSAERPKGSFSTLEIQRTEQGDSAMYLCASSSPGVGANVLTFGAGSRLTVL.